One sample yielded the 13 T cell receptor beta chains listed below, sequenced in a study of cytomegalovirus exposure and HLA in healthy donors. Use of 60 Vbeta and 13 Jbeta primers characterized the PCR. TCRdb keeps only in-frame clones here, not all; method: immunoSEQ multiplex PCR. The sample holds approximately 140,000 clones, 65% to 90% seen once. Sequences were obtained from PBMCs. The origin of the receptors is a girl under 10 years old in good health and CMV-seronegative.

On this clone itself: This CDR3 is missing its conserved last phenylalanine or tryptophan, likely due to a read error. The chain carries TRBV6-1 and TRBJ1-6, with D possibly being TRBD1 (5 bases). V shed 2 bases and J shed 9 bases, with 11 bases lying between them. The CDR3 extends over 14 amino acids. CDR1 and CDR2 from the germline V gene are MNHNS and SASEGT. In DNA, the CDR3 is TGTGCCAGCAGTGAATCAGGGTCCGGTTCACCCCTCCACCTT. This encodes CASSESGSGSPLHL.

With respect to this clone: Other DNA sequences in the same sample also yield this CDR3. The V gene is TRBV30, the J gene TRBJ1-6, with 7 nucleotides matching TRBD1. Germline CDR1 is GTSNPN and CDR2 is SVGIG (reference sequence). The junction had 13 bases not matched to a gene; V was cut back by 3 bases and J by 5 bases. The CDR3 extends over 17 amino acids. CDR3 in amino acids: CAWRAVGDSKNNSPLHF. DNA for the CDR3: TGTGCCTGGAGAGCCGTCGGGGACAGTAAGAATAATTCACCCCTCCACTTT.

This sequence joins TRBV28 and TRBJ1-5, with D possibly TRBD1 on 5 matching bases. The germline V gene has CDR1 MDHEN and CDR2 SYDVKM. This CDR3 spans 15 amino acids. Trimming shortened V by 3 bases and J by 0 bases, and 9 bases separated the two germline ends. CDR3 nucleotides: TGTGCCAGCAGTTTGGAGGGACGTAGCAATCAGCCCCAGCATTTT. The encoded protein is CASSLEGRSNQPQHF.

The CDR3 bases are TGTGCCTGGAGAGAAAGCGGGAGGGTATACGAGCAGTACTTC. It codes for CAWRESGRVYEQYF. The V and J genes are TRBV30 and TRBJ2-7, with 10 nucleotides matching TRBD2. Germline-derived CDR1 and CDR2 are GTSNPN and SVGIG (reference sequence). Losses at the gene ends were 3 bases for V and 4 bases for J; bases not matched to a gene: 6. This CDR3 contains 14 residues.

The chain has TRBV4-3 and TRBJ1-2, with TRBD1 matching over 7 bases. Germline V gene sequence: CDR1 LGHNA, CDR2 YSLEER. This CDR3 spans 16 amino acids. The ends lost 0 bases at V and 3 bases at J; junction bases unmatched: 7. The CDR3 sequence: CASSQDPQGGYYGYTF. Written as DNA, the CDR3 is TGCGCCAGCAGCCAAGATCCCCAGGGGGGTTACTATGGCTACACCTTC.

V usage is TRBV15 and J usage is TRBJ1-1; the D gene is possibly TRBD1 (6 bases). CDR1 and CDR2 from the germline V gene are LNHNV and YYDKDF (reference sequence). This CDR3 has 13 residues. With 4 bases removed from V and 5 bases from J, the gap between germline ends came to 11 bases. The CDR3 loop reads CATSIRTVTEAFF. CDR3 DNA sequence: TGTGCCACCAGCATCCGGACAGTTACTGAAGCTTTCTTT.

The chain is built from TRBV5-1 and TRBJ2-1; D possibly corresponds to TRBD2 (7 bases). V was clipped by 0 bases and J by 8 bases, with 15 bases between them. This CDR3 is 15 amino acids long. Germline values: CDR1 SGHRS, CDR2 YFSETQ. The chain's CDR3 is CASSLEGVGGDEQFF. CDR3 sequence (DNA): TGCGCCAGCAGCTTGGAGGGGGTTGGGGGGGATGAGCAGTTCTTC.

The V call is TRBV4-1, the J call TRBJ2-1; TRBD2 matches at 14 bases. J was trimmed by 4 bases and V by 4 bases; bases with no gene match: 6. The germline V gene encodes CDR1 MGHRA and CDR2 YSYEKL. There are 17 residues in the CDR3. CDR3 bases: TGCGCCAGCAGCCTACGGACTAGCGGGGGGCAGTACAATGAGCAGTTCTTC. It is translated as CASSLRTSGGQYNEQFF.

The J gene is TRBJ2-1, the V gene TRBV7-8; 13 bases fit TRBD2. V shed 3 bases and J 7 bases; nucleotides not matched to a gene: 3. The V gene's germline CDR1 is SGHVS and CDR2 FQNEAQ. This CDR3 region has 15 residues. The CDR3 sequence is CASSFGTSGKNEQFF. The CDR3 nucleotides read TGTGCCAGCAGCTTTGGGACTAGCGGGAAGAATGAGCAGTTCTTC.

The count of this clone is one. The chain couples TRBV18 to TRBJ2-7, with TRBD2 matching 14 bases. The germline V gene encodes CDR1 KGHSH and CDR2 LQKENI. With V trimmed by 4 bases and J by 0 bases, 2 bases remained unmatched. This CDR3 is built from 16 residues. Here the CDR3 reads CASSLGTSGSSYEQYF. CDR3 sequence (DNA): TGTGCCAGCTCACTCGGGACTAGCGGGAGCTCCTACGAGCAGTACTTC.

The CDR3 sequence: CASSRTGSNYGYTF. DNA for the CDR3: TGTGCCAGCAGTAGGACAGGGTCCAACTATGGCTACACCTTC. The chain has TRBV28 and TRBJ1-2, with TRBD1 matching 8 bases. V shed 5 bases, J shed 2 bases, and the junction held 4 bases outside the gene matches. This CDR3 is built from 14 residues. Germline CDR1 MDHEN, CDR2 SYDVKM.

The sample holds one count of this clone. The genes are TRBV13 and TRBJ2-5; 9 nucleotides agree with TRBD2. V dropped 3 bases and J dropped 4; count of bases not matched to a gene: 6. Germline CDR1 and CDR2: PRHDT and FYEKMQ (reference sequence). This CDR3 contains 15 residues. CDR3 amino acids: CASSLPRGGPETQYF. The DNA for the CDR3 is TGTGCCAGCAGCTTGCCGCGGGGGGGCCCAGAGACCCAGTACTTC.

The chain recombines TRBV6-4 with TRBJ2-3; 10 nucleotides match TRBD1. The J segment lost 2 bases and the V segment lost 6 bases, leaving 5 bases of the junction unmatched. This CDR3 has 15 amino acids. Per the germline V gene, CDR1 is MRHNA and CDR2 is SNTAGT. The CDR3 DNA reads TGTGCCAGCAGCGAGACAGGGGGCTTCACAGATACGCAGTATTTT. Translating gives CASSETGGFTDTQYF.